This T cell receptor beta chain comes out of a study of blood T cells in healthy people across ages. The authors ran a second PCR of about 7 to 11 cycles using a sample-barcoded 5' primer and a J-beta primer mix. The yield of each sample was at least 3 million CDR3-containing paired-end reads. TCRdb reanalysed the 5' RACE reads using MiXCR and keeps one entry per CDR3 protein. The sample has more than 800,000 distinct CDR3 sequences; more than 40% are singletons. The germline gives CDR1 WNHNN, CDR2 SYGVQD (reference sequence). Trimming removed 4 bases from V and 7 bases from J, with 20 bases in between. The CDR3 covers 16 residues.

The gene calls are TRBV10-1 and TRBJ2-1; D is perhaps TRBD1 or TRBD2 (7 bases each). Input material: blood. This TCR derives from a woman between 55 and 75 years old in good health. CDR3 bases: TGCGCCAGCAGTGCTTTGGCGGGCCAGGGGGGGAATGAGCAGTTCTTC. It is translated as CASSALAGQGGNEQFF.